A single sample is the source of the 23 T cell receptor beta chains below, sequenced in a study of cytomegalovirus exposure and HLA in healthy donors. 60 Vbeta and 13 Jbeta primers were used in PCR. Repertoires were generated with immunoSEQ multiplex PCR, while TCRdb's copy carries only in-frame clones and drops some. The sample holds approximately 130,000 clones; about 80% are singletons and the top ten take roughly 9.3%. The sequenced sample consisted of PBMCs. Receptor source: a woman aged 50 to 60 in good health and CMV-seropositive.

This rearrangement joins TRBV5-1 to TRBJ1-1, with D maybe TRBD1 (6 bases). The CDR3 has 15 amino acids. CDR1 and CDR2 (germline): SGHRS, YFSETQ. Trimming left V 4 bases short and J 1 base short, with 14 bases between. The CDR3 sequence: CASSAPGGANTEAFF. CDR3 nucleotide sequence: TGCGCCAGCAGCGCCCCGGGGGGGGCGAACACTGAAGCTTTCTTT.

This clone was found many times. The chain carries TRBV5-1 and TRBJ2-7; possibly TRBD2 for D (5 bases). V lost 4 bases to trimming and J lost 4 bases, with 9 bases between them. The germline gives CDR1 SGHRS, CDR2 YFSETQ. The CDR3 has 12 amino acids. The CDR3 region is CASSVRGYEQYF. CDR3 coding DNA: TGCGCCAGCAGCGTCCGGGGATACGAGCAGTACTTC.

This sequence joins TRBV5-4 and TRBJ2-5; possible D gene TRBD2, 6 bases. The DNA end is more similar to TRBJ2-7, so the J call may be wrong. Looked up from germline, CDR1 is SGHNT and CDR2 is YYREEE (reference sequence). This CDR3 comprises 15 residues. CDR3 nucleotide sequence: TGTGCCAGCAGCTCAGAGAGGTGGAGGGAGCGCGAGCAGTACTTC. This gives the protein CASSSERWREREQYF.

V is TRBV4-1 and J is TRBJ1-5, with D possibly being TRBD1 (6 bases). The CDR3 contains 14 residues. V lost 0 bases to trimming and J lost 15 bases, with 18 bases between them. Germline V gene sequence: CDR1 MGHRA, CDR2 YSYEKL. CDR3: CASSQEGGRGRLHF. Written as DNA, the CDR3 is TGCGCCAGCAGCCAAGAGGGCGGCAGGGGCAGGTTGCATTTT.

The gene calls are TRBV2 and TRBJ1-1; the match to TRBD1 covers 7 bases. Germline CDR1 SNHLY, CDR2 FYNNEI. The CDR3 spans 12 residues. Losses at the gene ends were 10 bases for V and 0 bases for J; bases not matched to a gene: 2. DNA of the CDR3: TGTGCCACGGGACAGCTGAACACTGAAGCTTTCTTT. It is translated as CATGQLNTEAFF.

The rearrangement links TRBV2 to TRBJ2-1, with D possibly matching TRBD2 (5 bases). V lost 1 base to trimming and J lost 15 bases, with 16 bases between them. The V gene's germline CDR1 is SNHLY and CDR2 FYNNEI. CDR3 length: 13 amino acids. In DNA form, the CDR3 reads TGTGCCAGCAGTGAAGATGTGGAGGTCTTACCGTTCTTC. Translation: CASSEDVEVLPFF.

The rearrangement joins TRBV19 to TRBJ1-1; 10 bases align to TRBD1. With 6 bases clipped from V and 2 bases from J, the junction kept 3 bases outside the gene matches. CDR3 length: 14 amino acids. Germline V gives CDR1 LNHDA, CDR2 SQIVND (reference sequence). In DNA form, the CDR3 reads TGTGCCAGTAGCCAGACAGGGGGCAACACTGAAGCTTTCTTT. This encodes CASSQTGGNTEAFF.

This sequence joins TRBV27 and TRBJ2-2, with a tentative D call TRBD2 (5 bases). In germline, CDR1 is MNHEY, CDR2 SMNVEV (reference sequence). The CDR3 covers 13 residues. V lost 2 bases to trimming and J lost 6 bases, with 7 bases between them. CDR3 region: CASSLEGSGELFF. The CDR3 DNA reads as TGTGCCAGCAGTTTAGAGGGTTCCGGGGAGCTGTTTTTT.

The rearrangement links TRBV7-9 to TRBJ1-3, with D perhaps matching TRBD1 (5 bases). The V end lost 5 bases, the J end lost 11 bases, and 19 bases lay between the germline ends. The CDR3 loop spans 14 amino acids. In germline, CDR1 is SEHNR, CDR2 FQNEAQ (reference sequence). Here the CDR3 DNA reads TGTGCCAGCAGCCAAGCAGGGATCTCAAGGCCCATATATTTT. Protein: CASSQAGISRPIYF. The full variable domain, rest sourced from reference TRBV7-9 and TRBJ1-3, is DTGVSQNPRHKITKRGQNVTFRCDPISEHNRLYWYRQTLGQGPEFLTYFQNEAQLEKSRLLSDRFSAERPKGSFSTLEIQRTEQGDSAMYLCASSQAGISRPIYFGEGSWLTVV.

This clone occurred once. The J gene is TRBJ1-1, the V gene TRBV6-1; possible D gene TRBD1, 6 bases. V lost 6 bases, J lost 0 bases, and 8 bases lay in between. The germline V gene encodes CDR1 MNHNS and CDR2 SASEGT. The length of the CDR3 is 13 residues. The CDR3 loop is CASRQGLNTEAFF. CDR3 bases: TGTGCCAGCAGGCAGGGGTTGAACACTGAAGCTTTCTTT.

The V gene is TRBV4-3, the J gene TRBJ1-1; perhaps TRBD1 as D (6 bases). The CDR3 covers 18 residues. CDR1 and CDR2 (germline): LGHNA, YSLEER. V was cut by 2 bases and J by 4 bases, with 23 bases left in between. The CDR3 spells CASSQRGVHGGAITEAFF. DNA of the CDR3: TGCGCCAGCAGCCAAAGGGGGGTGCATGGGGGGGCGATCACTGAAGCTTTCTTT.

This chain connects TRBV4-3 to TRBJ2-2, with 8 bases that match TRBD1. Germline-derived CDR1 and CDR2 are LGHNA and YSLEER. V lost 4 bases to trimming and J lost 5 bases; unmatched junction nucleotides: 9. This CDR3 contains 16 residues. The CDR3 bases are TGCGCCAGCAGCCGGGCAGGGGGCCGAGGAACCGGGGAGCTGTTTTTT. It specifies CASSRAGGRGTGELFF.

The CDR3 DNA sequence: TGTGCCAGCAGTGACGGACAGGGGTATGTGAAACTGTTTTTT. Translation: CASSDGQGYVKLFF. This chain links TRBV2 with TRBJ1-4, with 9 bases aligning to TRBD1. This CDR3 spans 14 amino acids. Trimming cost V 3 bases and J 11 bases; bases outside gene matches: 7. Germline V lookup: CDR1 SNHLY, CDR2 FYNNEI.

The V call is TRBV2, the J call TRBJ1-1, with D perhaps matching TRBD1 (6 bases). Germline CDR1 SNHLY, CDR2 FYNNEI. With 6 bases removed from V and 1 base from J, the gap between germline ends came to 12 bases. The CDR3 has 14 residues. The CDR3 DNA reads as TGTGCCAGCAGGCGAATCAGGGGGAACACTGAAGCTTTCTTT. Translating it yields CASRRIRGNTEAFF.

In this sample, this clone turned up a few times. J is TRBJ2-7 and V is TRBV4-3; 9 bases match TRBD1. In germline, CDR1 is LGHNA, CDR2 YSLEER. This CDR3 is built from 14 residues. After removal of 0 bases from V and 9 bases from J, the junction contained 6 bases not matched to a gene. CDR3 region: CASSQDRQGVTQYF. CDR3 sequence (DNA): TGCGCCAGCAGCCAAGATAGACAGGGGGTGACGCAGTACTTC.

As for this clone: An end of the junction does not agree with germline; a read error may underlie this. The genes are TRBV7-7 and TRBJ1-1; possibly TRBD1 for D (6 bases). The length of the CDR3 is 15 residues. Germline V CDR1 and CDR2: SSHAT, FNYEAQ (reference sequence). In nucleotides, the CDR3 is TGTGCTAGCAGCTTAGTGGGGGCATTGAACACTGAAGCTTTCTTT. Translated, it gives CASSLVGALNTEAFF.

This rearrangement joins TRBV19 to TRBJ2-3, with D possibly being TRBD1 (7 bases). Germline V lookup: CDR1 LNHDA, CDR2 SQIVND (reference sequence). The CDR3 contains 13 residues. Trimming took off 3 bases at V and 5 bases at J, with 9 bases between the two ends. CDR3 bases: TGTGCCAGTAGTATCCAGGGGGGAGATACGCAGTATTTT. Translated, it gives CASSIQGGDTQYF.

The J gene is TRBJ2-2, the V gene TRBV9; D gene uncertain. The germline gives CDR1 SGDLS, CDR2 YYNGEE. The V end lost 4 bases, the J end lost 0 bases, and 10 bases lay between the germline ends. The CDR3 contains 15 residues. CDR3 bases: TGTGCCAGCAGCCCGACTGACGCGAACACCGGGGAGCTGTTTTTT. Its translation: CASSPTDANTGELFF.

The chain combines TRBV29-1 with TRBJ1-2; TRBD1 matches 8 bases. With 6 bases clipped from V and 5 bases from J, the junction kept 5 bases outside the gene matches. The CDR3 loop spans 12 amino acids. The germline V gene encodes CDR1 SQVTM and CDR2 ANQGSEA. This chain's CDR3 is CSVPDRGYGYTF. The CDR3 DNA reads TGCAGCGTACCTGACAGGGGTTATGGCTACACCTTC.

The chain recombines TRBV7-9 with TRBJ1-4; 8 positions match TRBD1. CDR1 and CDR2 from the germline V gene are SEHNR and FQNEAQ (reference sequence). The ends lost 5 bases at V and 7 bases at J; junction bases unmatched: 9. The CDR3 loop spans 15 amino acids. CDR3 region: CASSPGQAGGEKLFF. The CDR3 DNA reads TGTGCCAGCAGCCCGGGACAGGCCGGAGGTGAAAAACTGTTTTTT. Drawing the rest from reference TRBV7-9 and TRBJ1-4, the complete variable domain is DTGVSQNPRHKITKRGQNVTFRCDPISEHNRLYWYRQTLGQGPEFLTYFQNEAQLEKSRLLSDRFSAERPKGSFSTLEIQRTEQGDSAMYLCASSPGQAGGEKLFFGSGTQLSVL.

The chain uses TRBV2 and TRBJ2-5, with 7 bases fitting TRBD1. This CDR3 is 14 amino acids long. CDR1 and CDR2 (germline): SNHLY, FYNNEI. V gave up 5 bases and J gave up 1 base; unmatched junction bases: 4. DNA of the CDR3: TGTGCCAGCAGTCACAGGGGAATCCAAGAGACCCAGTACTTC. It is translated as CASSHRGIQETQYF.

This clone was seen once. This chain uses TRBV9 with TRBJ2-1, with a weak D call TRBD2 (6 bases). CDR3 length: 15 amino acids. Trimming removed 4 bases from V and 6 bases from J, with 17 bases in between. The germline V gene encodes CDR1 SGDLS and CDR2 YYNGEE. The CDR3: CASSLHPGTGNEQFF. CDR3 DNA: TGTGCCAGCAGCCTTCATCCCGGGACTGGCAATGAGCAGTTCTTC.

The genes are TRBV4-2 and TRBJ2-1; maybe TRBD2 (6 bases). Germline V CDR1 and CDR2: LGHNA, YNFKEQ. V lost 0 bases and J 9 bases, leaving 15 bases between the germline ends. There are 15 residues in the CDR3. CDR3 in amino acids: CASSQDGLGRGEQFF. The CDR3 coding sequence is TGTGCCAGCAGCCAAGACGGGCTAGGGCGGGGTGAGCAGTTCTTC.